This T cell receptor beta chain appears in the sequencing data of a study of shared clonotypes between healthy human individuals. All participating donors were Caucasian adults from Nashville, Tennessee. Trimming cost V 0 bases and J 5 bases, with 6 bases left between them. The CDR3 has 13 residues. In germline, CDR1 is SGHRS, CDR2 YFSETQ. The protocol was immunoSEQ multiplex PCR, while the TCRdb copy is restricted to in-frame clones and leaves out a portion. The sample holds roughly 2,500,000 clones; more than 85% are singletons and the top ten take roughly 0.36%. The chain recombines TRBV5-1 with TRBJ1-3; D remains unclear. Sequencing was performed on naive CD4+ T cells from PBMCs. As for subset: CD45RA+ positively selected. The TCR comes from a man in his late teens or twenties in good health. Some clones in this sample may be carry-over from other donors' samples. The CDR3 nucleotides are TGCGCCAGCAGCTTGGAGGACCGAAACACCATATATTTT. Its protein product is CASSLEDRNTIYF.